This TCR beta chain derives from a study of regulatory T cells in long-lasting Graves disease. Arm-PCR of CDR3 regions and iRepertoire HTBI primers were used to build TCR beta libraries. TCRdb passed the multiplex PCR reads through MiXCR, listing each CDR3 protein once. The table records about 520,000 distinct CDR3 sequences, 12% of them present only once. V lost 4 bases, J lost 0 bases, and 8 bases stayed unmatched. CDR1 is LNHNV and CDR2 is YYDKDF in the germline V gene (reference sequence). The CDR3 has 17 amino acids. General study results and limits: Persistent disease showed a preference for TRBV28, TRBJ1-2 and TRBJ2-5. Thyroid tissue went unexamined; only peripheral blood was analyzed.

For this clonotype: The antigen is not known.

Time point: newly diagnosed GD, antithyroid drugs for less than 3 months. Extracted RNA from PBMCs served as the source of the TCR library. These data were also filed under a second study, of T cells in Graves' hyperthyroidism and ophthalmopathy. That source notes: Ophthalmopathy and stable hyperthyroidism were told apart by a 13 V-J model. Ophthalmopathy was identified by the model a median around 5.9 months ahead of onset.

The chain joins TRBV15 to TRBJ2-1; 8 bases match TRBD2. This sample comprised peripheral blood mononuclear cells (PBMCs), obtained at new diagnosis, from a patient treated with antithyroid drugs. This TCR was recovered from a woman aged 25 to 39 with Graves disease. The CDR3 region is CATSTDLTSGSYNEQFF. The CDR3 DNA follows: TGTGCCACCAGCACAGACCTAACTAGCGGCTCCTACAATGAGCAGTTCTTC.